This T cell receptor beta chain was obtained from a study of T cell changes during pregnancy in multiple sclerosis. The assay was immunoSEQ multiplex PCR, and TCRdb's table has in-frame clones only and misses some. The sample has around 95,000 clones, around 94% seen once. Sample: peripheral blood, taken after pregnancy. The sequence was collected from a female donor in good health, enrolled as a control in a pregnancy study.

CDR3 nucleotide sequence: TGTGCCAGTAGTAAGGGACTAGCTCGGTACAATGAGCAGTTCTTC. This gives the protein CASSKGLARYNEQFF. The chain combines TRBV19 with TRBJ2-1, with TRBD2 matching 9 bases. This CDR3 contains 15 residues. Germline V CDR1 and CDR2: LNHDA, SQIVND (reference sequence). V gave up 4 bases and J gave up 4 bases; unmatched junction bases: 5. Based on the CDR3 plus reference TRBV19 and TRBJ2-1, the full variable domain is DGGITQSPKYLFRKEGQNVTLSCEQNLNHDAMYWYRQDPGQGLRLIYYSQIVNDFQKGDIAEGYSVSREKKESFPLTVTSAQKNPTAFYLCASSKGLARYNEQFFGPGTRLTVL.